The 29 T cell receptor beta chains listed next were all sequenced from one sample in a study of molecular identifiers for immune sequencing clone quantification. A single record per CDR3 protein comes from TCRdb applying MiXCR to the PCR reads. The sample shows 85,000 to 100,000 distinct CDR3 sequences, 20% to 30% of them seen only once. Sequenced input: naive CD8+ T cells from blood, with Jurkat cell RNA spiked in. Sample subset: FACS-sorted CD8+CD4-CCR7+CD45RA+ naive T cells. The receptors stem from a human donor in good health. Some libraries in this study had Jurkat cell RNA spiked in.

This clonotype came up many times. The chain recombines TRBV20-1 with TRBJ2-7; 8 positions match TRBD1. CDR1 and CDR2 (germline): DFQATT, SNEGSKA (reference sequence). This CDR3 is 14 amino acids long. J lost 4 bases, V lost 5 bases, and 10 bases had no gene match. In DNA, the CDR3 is TGCAGTGCTCGGCCAGAGGACAGGGCTTACGAGCAGTACTTC. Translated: CSARPEDRAYEQYF.

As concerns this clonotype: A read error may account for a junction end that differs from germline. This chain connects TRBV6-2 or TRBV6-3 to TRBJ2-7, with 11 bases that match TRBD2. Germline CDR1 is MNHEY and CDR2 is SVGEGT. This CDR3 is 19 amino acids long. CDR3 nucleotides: TGTGCCGGCAGTTACTCGAATCCCCGAATTAGCGGGAGGGAGGACGAGCAGTACTTC. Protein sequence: CAGSYSNPRISGREDEQYF.

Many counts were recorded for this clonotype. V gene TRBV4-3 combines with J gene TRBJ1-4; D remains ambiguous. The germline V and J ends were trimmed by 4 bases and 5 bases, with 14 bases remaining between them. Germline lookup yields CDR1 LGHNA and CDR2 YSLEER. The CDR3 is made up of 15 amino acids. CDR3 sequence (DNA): TGCGCCAGCAGCCGCAGACGGACCAGCAATGAAAAACTGTTTTTT. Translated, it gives CASSRRRTSNEKLFF.

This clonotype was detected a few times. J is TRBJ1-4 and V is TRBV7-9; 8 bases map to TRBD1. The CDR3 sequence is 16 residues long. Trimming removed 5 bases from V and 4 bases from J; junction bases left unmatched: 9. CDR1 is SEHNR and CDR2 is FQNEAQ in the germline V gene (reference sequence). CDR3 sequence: CASSNTNRGINEKLFF. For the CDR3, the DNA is TGTGCCAGCAGCAACACAAACAGGGGGATTAATGAAAAACTGTTTTTT. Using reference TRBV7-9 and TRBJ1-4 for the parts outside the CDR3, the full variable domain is DTGVSQNPRHKITKRGQNVTFRCDPISEHNRLYWYRQTLGQGPEFLTYFQNEAQLEKSRLLSDRFSAERPKGSFSTLEIQRTEQGDSAMYLCASSNTNRGINEKLFFGSGTQLSVL.

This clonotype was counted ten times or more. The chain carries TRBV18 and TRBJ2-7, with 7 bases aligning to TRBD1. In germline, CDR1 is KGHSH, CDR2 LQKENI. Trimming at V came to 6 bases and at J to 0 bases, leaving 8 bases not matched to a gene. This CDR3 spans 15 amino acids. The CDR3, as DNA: TGTGCCAGCTCGCCCACAGGGGATCCCTCCTACGAGCAGTACTTC. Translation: CASSPTGDPSYEQYF.

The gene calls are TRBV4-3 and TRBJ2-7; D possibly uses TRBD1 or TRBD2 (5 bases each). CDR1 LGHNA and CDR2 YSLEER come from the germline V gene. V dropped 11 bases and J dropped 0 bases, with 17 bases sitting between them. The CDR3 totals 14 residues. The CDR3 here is CARRPGPSSYEQYF. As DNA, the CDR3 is TGCGCCCGCCGCCCGGGACCGAGCTCCTACGAGCAGTACTTC.

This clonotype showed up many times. This chain's CDR3 is CASSLAKGPEETQYF. The CDR3 DNA is TGTGCCAGCAGCTTAGCCAAAGGCCCCGAAGAGACCCAGTACTTC. The chain is built from TRBV7-9 and TRBJ2-5; D uncertain. Germline V gene data show CDR1 as SEHNR and CDR2 as FQNEAQ (reference sequence). The V end was cut by 0 bases, the J end by 3 bases, with 11 bases between. This CDR3 comprises 15 residues.

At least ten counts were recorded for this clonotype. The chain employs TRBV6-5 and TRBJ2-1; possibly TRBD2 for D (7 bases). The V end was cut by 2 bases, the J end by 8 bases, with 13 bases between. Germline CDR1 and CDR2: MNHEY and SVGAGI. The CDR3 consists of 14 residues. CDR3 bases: TGTGCCAGCAGTTACGGGGGGGCAACCCATGAGCAGTTCTTC. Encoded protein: CASSYGGATHEQFF.

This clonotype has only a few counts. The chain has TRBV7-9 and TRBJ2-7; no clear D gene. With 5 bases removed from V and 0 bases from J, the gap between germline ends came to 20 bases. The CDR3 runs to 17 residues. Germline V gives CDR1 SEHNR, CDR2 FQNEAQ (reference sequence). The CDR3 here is CASSATHGVPSSYEQYF. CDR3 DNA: TGTGCCAGCAGCGCAACCCACGGAGTCCCTAGCTCCTACGAGCAGTACTTC.

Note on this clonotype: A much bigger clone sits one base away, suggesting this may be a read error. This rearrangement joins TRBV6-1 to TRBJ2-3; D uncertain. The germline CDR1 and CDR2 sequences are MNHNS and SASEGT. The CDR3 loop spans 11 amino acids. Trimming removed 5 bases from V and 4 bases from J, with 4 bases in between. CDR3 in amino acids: CASSIADTQYF. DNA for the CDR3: TGTGCCAGCAGTATAGCAGATACGCAGTATTTT.

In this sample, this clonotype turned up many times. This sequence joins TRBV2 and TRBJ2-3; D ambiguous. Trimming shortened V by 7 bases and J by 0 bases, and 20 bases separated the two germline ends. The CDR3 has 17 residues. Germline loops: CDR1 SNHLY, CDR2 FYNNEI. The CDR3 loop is CASKLNKQTYSTDTQYF. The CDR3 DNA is TGTGCCAGCAAACTCAATAAGCAGACCTATAGCACAGATACGCAGTATTTT.

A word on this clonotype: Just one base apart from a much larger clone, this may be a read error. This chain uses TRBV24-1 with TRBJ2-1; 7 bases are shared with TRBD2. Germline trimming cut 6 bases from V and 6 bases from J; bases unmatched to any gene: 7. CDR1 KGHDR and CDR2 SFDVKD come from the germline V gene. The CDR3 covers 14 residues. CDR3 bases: TGTGCCACCAGTAATCTGGCTAGCGGCAATGAGCAGTTCTTC. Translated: CATSNLASGNEQFF.

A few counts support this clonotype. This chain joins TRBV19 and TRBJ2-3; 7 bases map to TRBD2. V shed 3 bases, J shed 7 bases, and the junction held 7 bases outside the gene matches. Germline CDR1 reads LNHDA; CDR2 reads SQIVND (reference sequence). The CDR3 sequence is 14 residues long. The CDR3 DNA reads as TGTGCCAGTAGTATTATGCTAGCGGCGAATACGCAGTATTTT. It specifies CASSIMLAANTQYF.

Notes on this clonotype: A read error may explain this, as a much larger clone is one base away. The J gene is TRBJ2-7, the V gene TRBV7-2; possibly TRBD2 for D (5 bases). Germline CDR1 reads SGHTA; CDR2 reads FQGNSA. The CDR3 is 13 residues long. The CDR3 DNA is TGTGCCAGCAGCCCGACGGACTTCTACGAGCAGTGCTTC. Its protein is CASSPTDFYEQCF.

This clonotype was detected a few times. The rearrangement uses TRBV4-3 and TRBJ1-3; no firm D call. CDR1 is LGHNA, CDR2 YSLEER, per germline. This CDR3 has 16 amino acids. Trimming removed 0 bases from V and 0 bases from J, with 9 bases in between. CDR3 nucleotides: TGCGCCAGCAGCCAAGATGTCATAATCTCTGGAAACACCATATATTTT. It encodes CASSQDVIISGNTIYF.

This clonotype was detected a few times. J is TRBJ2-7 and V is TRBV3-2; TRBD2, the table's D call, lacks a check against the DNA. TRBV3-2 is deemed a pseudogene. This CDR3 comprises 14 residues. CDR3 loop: CASSHEGLVYEQYF. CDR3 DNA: TGTGCCAGCAGCCATGAGGGACTAGTTTACGAGCAGTACTTC.

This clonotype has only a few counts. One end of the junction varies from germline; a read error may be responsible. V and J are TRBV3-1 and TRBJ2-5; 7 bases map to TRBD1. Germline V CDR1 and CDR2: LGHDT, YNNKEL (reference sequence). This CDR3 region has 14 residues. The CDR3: CASRQDRVQETQYF. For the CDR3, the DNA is TGTGCCAGCAGACAAGACAGGGTCCAAGAGACCCAGTACTTC.

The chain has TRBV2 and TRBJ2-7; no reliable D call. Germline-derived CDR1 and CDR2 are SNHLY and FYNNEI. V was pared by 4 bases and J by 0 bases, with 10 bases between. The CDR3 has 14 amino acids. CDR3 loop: CASSGRRISYEQYF. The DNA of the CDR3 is TGTGCCAGCAGTGGTCGGCGTATCTCCTACGAGCAGTACTTC.

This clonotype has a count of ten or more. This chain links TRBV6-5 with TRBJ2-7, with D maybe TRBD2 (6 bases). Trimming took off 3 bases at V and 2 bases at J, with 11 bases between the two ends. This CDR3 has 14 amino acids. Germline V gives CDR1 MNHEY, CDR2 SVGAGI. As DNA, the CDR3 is TGTGCCAGCAGTTATGGGGGGTCCGCCTACGAGCAGTACTTC. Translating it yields CASSYGGSAYEQYF.

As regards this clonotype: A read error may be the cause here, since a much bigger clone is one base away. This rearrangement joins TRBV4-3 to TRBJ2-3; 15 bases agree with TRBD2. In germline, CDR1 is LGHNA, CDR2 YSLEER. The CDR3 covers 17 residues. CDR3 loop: CASSQDGLAGGPHTRYF. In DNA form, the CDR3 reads TGCGCCAGCAGCCAAGATGGACTAGCGGGGGGGCCGCATACGCGGTATTTT.

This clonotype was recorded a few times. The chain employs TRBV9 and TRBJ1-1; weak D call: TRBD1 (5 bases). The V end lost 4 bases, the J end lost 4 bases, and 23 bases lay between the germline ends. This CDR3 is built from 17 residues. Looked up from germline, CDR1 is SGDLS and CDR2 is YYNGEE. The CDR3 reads CASSPSGGLVGSTEAFF. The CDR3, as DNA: TGTGCCAGCAGCCCCAGCGGGGGTTTGGTAGGGAGCACTGAAGCTTTCTTT.

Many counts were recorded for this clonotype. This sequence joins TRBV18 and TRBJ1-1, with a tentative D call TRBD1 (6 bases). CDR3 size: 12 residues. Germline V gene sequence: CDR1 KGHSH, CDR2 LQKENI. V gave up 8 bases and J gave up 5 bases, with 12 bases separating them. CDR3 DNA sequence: TGTGCCAGCGCTACAGGGTTGACTGAAGCTTTCTTT. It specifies CASATGLTEAFF. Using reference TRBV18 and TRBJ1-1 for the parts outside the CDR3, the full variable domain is NAGVMQNPRHLVRRRGQEARLRCSPMKGHSHVYWYRQLPEEGLKFMVYLQKENIIDESGMPKERFSAEFPKEGPSILRIQQVVRGDSAAYFCASATGLTEAFFGQGTRLTVV.

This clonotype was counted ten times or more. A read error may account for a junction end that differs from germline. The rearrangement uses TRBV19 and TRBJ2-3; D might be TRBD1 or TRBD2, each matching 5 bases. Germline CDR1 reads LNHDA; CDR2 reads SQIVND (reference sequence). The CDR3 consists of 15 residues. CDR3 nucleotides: TGTGCAAGTAGTAATACAAGGGGAGGCACAGATACGCAGTATTTT. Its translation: CASSNTRGGTDTQYF.

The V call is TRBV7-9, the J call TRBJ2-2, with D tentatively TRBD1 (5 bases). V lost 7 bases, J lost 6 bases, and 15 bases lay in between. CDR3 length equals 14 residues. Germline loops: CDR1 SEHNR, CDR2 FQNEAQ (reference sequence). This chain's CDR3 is CASIPLKGAGELFF. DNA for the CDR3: TGTGCCAGCATCCCACTAAAAGGGGCCGGGGAGCTGTTTTTT.

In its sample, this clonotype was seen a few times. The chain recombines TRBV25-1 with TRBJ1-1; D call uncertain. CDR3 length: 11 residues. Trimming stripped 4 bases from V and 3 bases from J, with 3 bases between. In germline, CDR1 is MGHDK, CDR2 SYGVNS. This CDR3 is CASSVYTEAFF. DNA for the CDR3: TGTGCCAGCAGTGTCTACACTGAAGCTTTCTTT.

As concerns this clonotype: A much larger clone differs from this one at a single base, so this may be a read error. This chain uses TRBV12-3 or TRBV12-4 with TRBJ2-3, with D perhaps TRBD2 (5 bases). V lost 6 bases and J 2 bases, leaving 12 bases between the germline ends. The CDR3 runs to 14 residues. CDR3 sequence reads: CASSGIPNTDTQYF. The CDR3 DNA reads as TGTGCCAGCAGCGGGATACCTAACACAGATACGCAGTATTTT.

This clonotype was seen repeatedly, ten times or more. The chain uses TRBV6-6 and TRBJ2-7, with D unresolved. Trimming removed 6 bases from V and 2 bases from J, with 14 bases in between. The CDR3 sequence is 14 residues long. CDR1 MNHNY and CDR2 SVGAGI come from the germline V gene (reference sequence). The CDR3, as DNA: TGTGCCAGCAGCCCCACCCGGGCCCCCTACGAGCAGTACTTC. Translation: CASSPTRAPYEQYF.

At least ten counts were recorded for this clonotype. CDR3 in DNA: TGTGCCAGTTCTTGGGGGTTTCAGCCCCAGCATTTT. As protein: CASSWGFQPQHF. V gene TRBV19 combines with J gene TRBJ1-5; D perhaps matches TRBD1 (5 bases). Trimming removed 8 bases from V and 6 bases from J, with 11 bases in between. From germline, CDR1 is LNHDA and CDR2 SQIVND (reference sequence). The CDR3 extends over 12 amino acids.

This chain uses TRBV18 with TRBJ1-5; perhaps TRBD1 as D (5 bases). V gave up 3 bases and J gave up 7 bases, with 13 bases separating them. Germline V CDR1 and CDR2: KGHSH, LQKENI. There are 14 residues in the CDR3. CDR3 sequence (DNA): TGTGCCAGCTCACCGGGAGATGGGGCGCAGCCCCAGCATTTT. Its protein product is CASSPGDGAQPQHF.